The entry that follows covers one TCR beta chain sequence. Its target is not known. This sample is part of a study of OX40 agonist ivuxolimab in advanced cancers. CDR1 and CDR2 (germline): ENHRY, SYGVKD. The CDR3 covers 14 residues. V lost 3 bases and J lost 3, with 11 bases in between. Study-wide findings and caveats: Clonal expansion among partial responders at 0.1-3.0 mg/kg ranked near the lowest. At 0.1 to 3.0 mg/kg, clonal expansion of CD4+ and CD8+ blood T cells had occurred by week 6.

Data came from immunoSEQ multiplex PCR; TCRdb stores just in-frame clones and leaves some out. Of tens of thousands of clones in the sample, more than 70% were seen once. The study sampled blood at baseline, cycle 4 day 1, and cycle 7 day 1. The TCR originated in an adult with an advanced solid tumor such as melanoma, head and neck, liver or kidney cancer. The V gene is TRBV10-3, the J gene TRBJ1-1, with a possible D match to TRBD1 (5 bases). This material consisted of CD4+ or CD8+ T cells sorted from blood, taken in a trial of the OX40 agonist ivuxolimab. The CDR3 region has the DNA TGTGCCATCAGTGATAAAGGGGCGGACACTGAAGCTTTCTTT. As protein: CAISDKGADTEAFF.